The present entry profiles one T cell receptor beta chain with its context. Its matching antigen is unknown. The table came from immunoSEQ multiplex PCR; TCRdb's copy has only in-frame clones and leaves some out. The data contain about 1.5 million clones, roughly 95% of them singletons. The V and J ends lost 8 bases and 3 bases respectively, with 17 bases between them. In germline, CDR1 is MNHEY, CDR2 SVGAGI. The length of the CDR3 is 14 residues. This sample is drawn from a study of shared clonotypes between healthy human individuals. About the research overall: A donor's plate count was three for CD4 naive and three for CD4 memory; CD8 naive had two and CD8 memory one.

Study-wide results and limits: Against clonotypes common to all four donors, non-shared ones had lower generation probabilities.

The chain links TRBV6-5 to TRBJ2-7; D is unresolved. This clonotype was obtained from a man in his thirties or forties in good health. The sample consisted of naive CD4+ T cells sorted from blood. The sample's subset: CD45RA+ positively selected. The CDR3 sequence: CASGRQGRGYEQYF. The CDR3 coding sequence is TGTGCCAGCGGGCGCCAAGGGCGAGGCTACGAGCAGTACTTC.